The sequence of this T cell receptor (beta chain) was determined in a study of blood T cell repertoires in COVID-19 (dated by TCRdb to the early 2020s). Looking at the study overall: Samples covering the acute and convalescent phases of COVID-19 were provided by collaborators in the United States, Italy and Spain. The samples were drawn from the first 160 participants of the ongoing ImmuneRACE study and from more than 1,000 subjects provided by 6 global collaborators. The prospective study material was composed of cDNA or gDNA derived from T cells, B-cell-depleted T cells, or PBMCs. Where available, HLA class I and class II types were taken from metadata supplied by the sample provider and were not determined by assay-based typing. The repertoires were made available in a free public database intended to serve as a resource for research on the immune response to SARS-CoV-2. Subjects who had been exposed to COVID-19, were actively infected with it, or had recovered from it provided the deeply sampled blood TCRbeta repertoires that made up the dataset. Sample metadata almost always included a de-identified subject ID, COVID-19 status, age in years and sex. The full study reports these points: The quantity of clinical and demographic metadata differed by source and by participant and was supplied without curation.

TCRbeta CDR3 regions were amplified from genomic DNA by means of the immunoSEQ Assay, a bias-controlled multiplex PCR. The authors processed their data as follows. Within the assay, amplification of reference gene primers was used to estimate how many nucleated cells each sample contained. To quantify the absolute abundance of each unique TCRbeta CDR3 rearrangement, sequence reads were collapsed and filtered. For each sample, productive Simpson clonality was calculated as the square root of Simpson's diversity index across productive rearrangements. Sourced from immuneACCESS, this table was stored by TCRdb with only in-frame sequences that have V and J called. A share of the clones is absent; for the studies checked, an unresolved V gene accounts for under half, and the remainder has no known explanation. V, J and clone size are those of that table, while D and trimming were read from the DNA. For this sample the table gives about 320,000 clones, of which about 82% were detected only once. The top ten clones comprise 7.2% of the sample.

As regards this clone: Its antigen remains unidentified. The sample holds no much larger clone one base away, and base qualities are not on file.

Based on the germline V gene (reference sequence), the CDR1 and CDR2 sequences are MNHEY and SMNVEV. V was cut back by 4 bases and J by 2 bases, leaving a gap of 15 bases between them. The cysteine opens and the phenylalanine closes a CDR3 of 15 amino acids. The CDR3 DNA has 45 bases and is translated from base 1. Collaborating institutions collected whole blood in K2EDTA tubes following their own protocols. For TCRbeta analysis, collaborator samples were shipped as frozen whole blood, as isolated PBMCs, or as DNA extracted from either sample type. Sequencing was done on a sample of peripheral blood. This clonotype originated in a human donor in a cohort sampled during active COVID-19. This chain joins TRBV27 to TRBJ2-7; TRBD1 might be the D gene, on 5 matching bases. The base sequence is TGTGCCAGCAGTTCGCAGACAGTTGGGGCCTACGAGCAGTACTTC. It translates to CASSSQTVGAYEQYF.